The 30 T cell receptor beta chains below all came from one sample that was sequenced in a study of blood T cell repertoires in COVID-19 (dated by TCRdb to about 2020). The library was prepared using the immunoSEQ multiplex PCR assay. TCRdb stores this immuneACCESS table with in-frame sequences only. Part of the clones is absent; in the studies checked, under half of the shortfall reflects unresolved V genes, and no reason is known for the rest. The sample has about 270,000 clones on record, 70% to 90% of them singletons. The ten top clones hold over 3.5% of the sample. Sequenced input: PBMCs or T cells enriched from blood (not recorded which). Receptors were obtained from a woman in her thirties with acute COVID-19.

Here the CDR3 DNA reads TGCGCCAGCAGTGGGCAGGTGAACACTGAAGCTTTCTTT. Amino acid sequence: CASSGQVNTEAFF. The chain uses TRBV10-1 and TRBJ1-1; D is uncertain. CDR1 is WNHNN, CDR2 SYGVQD, per germline (reference sequence). Trimming took 4 bases from V and 0 from J, leaving 6 bases between them. This CDR3 is built from 13 residues.

The chain links TRBV28 to TRBJ1-5; 11 nucleotides match TRBD1. The germline gives CDR1 MDHEN, CDR2 SYDVKM. CDR3 length equals 16 residues. Trimming cost V 5 bases and J 6 bases; bases outside gene matches: 9. CDR3 loop: CASSAPTGTGGQPQHF. The CDR3 DNA is TGTGCCAGCAGTGCCCCGACCGGGACAGGGGGTCAGCCCCAGCATTTT.

This clone was seen a single time. This chain uses TRBV5-1 with TRBJ2-7; TRBD1 might be the D (6 bases). V gave up 0 bases and J gave up 3 bases, with 13 bases separating them. The CDR3 length is 15 residues. In germline, CDR1 is SGHRS, CDR2 YFSETQ. CDR3 DNA sequence: TGCGCCAGCAGCTTGGCGCCAGGGGCTGACTACGAGCAGTACTTC. Translation gives CASSLAPGADYEQYF. Supplemented by reference TRBV5-1 and TRBJ2-7, the full variable domain reads KAGVTQTPRYLIKTRGQQVTLSCSPISGHRSVSWYQQTPGQGLQFLFEYFSETQRNKGNFPGRFSGRQFSNSRSEMNVSTLELGDSALYLCASSLAPGADYEQYFGPGTRLTVT.

V and J are TRBV29-1 and TRBJ2-3; perhaps TRBD1 as D (5 bases). CDR1 and CDR2 (germline): SQVTM, ANQGSEA. The CDR3 length is 12 residues. V lost 5 bases, J lost 1 base, and 7 bases lay in between. The DNA of the CDR3 is TGCAGCGTTTTCAGGGGCACAGATACGCAGTATTTT. It yields the protein CSVFRGTDTQYF.

This clone appeared a single time. V and J are TRBV28 and TRBJ2-7, with 9 bases fitting TRBD1. Germline V gene sequence: CDR1 MDHEN, CDR2 SYDVKM. The ends lost 9 bases at V and 3 bases at J; junction bases unmatched: 6. The CDR3 totals 13 residues. Here the CDR3 DNA reads TGTGCCAGTTGGACAGGGGAGGGCTACGAGCAGTACTTC. It translates to CASWTGEGYEQYF.

The V call is TRBV9, the J call TRBJ2-1; TRBD2 agrees at 13 bases. CDR1 and CDR2 from the germline V gene are SGDLS and YYNGEE. V lost 4 bases and J lost 10; bases outside the gene matches: 8. The CDR3 has 15 residues. The CDR3 sequence: CASSIRTSGSNEQFF. CDR3 DNA: TGTGCCAGCAGCATTAGGACTAGCGGGAGTAACGAGCAGTTCTTC.

The chain joins TRBV11-1 to TRBJ1-2; D call uncertain. The CDR3 sequence is 16 residues long. The germline V gene encodes CDR1 SGHAT and CDR2 FQDESV (reference sequence). The V end was cut by 5 bases, the J end by 0 bases, with 16 bases between. For the CDR3, the DNA is TGTGCCAGCAGCGCATCCCAACAGCTTTCTAACTATGGCTACACCTTC. Amino acids: CASSASQQLSNYGYTF.

The CDR3 DNA reads as TGTGCCAGCAGAAGGGACAGGGGGCCCGAGCAGTACTTC. Residues: CASRRDRGPEQYF. This chain joins TRBV27 and TRBJ2-7; the match to TRBD1 covers 12 bases. V lost 6 bases to trimming and J lost 6 bases; unmatched junction nucleotides: 3. Looked up from germline, CDR1 is MNHEY and CDR2 is SMNVEV (reference sequence). CDR3 length equals 13 residues.

Points on this clone: This specimen includes other DNA sequences encoding the same CDR3. The chain couples TRBV5-1 to TRBJ2-7, with 8 bases that match TRBD1. Germline CDR1 is SGHRS and CDR2 is YFSETQ. CDR3 length: 14 amino acids. V shed 4 bases, J shed 2 bases, and the junction held 5 bases outside the gene matches. For the CDR3, the DNA is TGCGCCAGCAGCCTTGCGACAGGGGCCTACGAGCAGTACTTC. Its protein product is CASSLATGAYEQYF.

The CDR3 DNA reads TGCAGCGTTGGTCCGACAGGGGGCAATAATGAAAAACTGTTTTTT. Its translation: CSVGPTGGNNEKLFF. The chain has TRBV29-1 and TRBJ1-4; 10 nucleotides align to TRBD1. The CDR3 length is 15 residues. V was pared by 4 bases and J by 4 bases, with 6 bases of the junction left unmatched. Germline values: CDR1 SQVTM, CDR2 ANQGSEA.

This sequence joins TRBV24-1 and TRBJ2-3; the D gene is possibly TRBD2 (5 bases). The CDR3 runs to 15 residues. CDR1 is KGHDR, CDR2 SFDVKD, per germline. V lost 9 bases to trimming and J lost 0 bases, with 15 bases between them. The CDR3 DNA sequence: TGTGCCACCGGAGGACCAAAAACTAGCACAGATACGCAGTATTTT. Encoded protein: CATGGPKTSTDTQYF.

V usage is TRBV7-8 and J usage is TRBJ2-2, with 9 positions matching TRBD1. The CDR3 runs to 17 residues. The junction had 8 bases not matched to a gene; V was cut back by 1 base and J by 5 bases. Germline CDR1 SGHVS, CDR2 FQNEAQ. CDR3 sequence reads: CASSLGEGQGLTGELFF. CDR3 coding DNA: TGTGCCAGCAGCTTAGGGGAGGGACAGGGTTTGACCGGGGAGCTGTTTTTT. The full variable domain, completed using reference TRBV7-8 and TRBJ2-2, is GAGVSQSPRYKVAKRGQDVALRCDPISGHVSLFWYQQALGQGPEFLTYFQNEAQLDKSGLPSDRFFAERPEGSVSTLKIQRTQQEDSAVYLCASSLGEGQGLTGELFFGEGSRLTVL.

The chain has TRBV7-2 and TRBJ2-1; the match to TRBD2 covers 13 bases. Germline V lookup: CDR1 SGHTA, CDR2 FQGNSA. The length of the CDR3 is 15 residues. The trim removed 5 bases at V and 9 bases at J, leaving 7 bases unmatched. CDR3 DNA: TGTGCCAGCAGCCTCGGGACTAGCGGGATTTCTGAGCAGTTCTTC. It translates to CASSLGTSGISEQFF. Using reference TRBV7-2 and TRBJ2-1 for the parts outside the CDR3, the full variable domain is GAGVSQSPSNKVTEKGKDVELRCDPISGHTALYWYRQSLGQGLEFLIYFQGNSAPDKSGLPSDRFSAERTGGSVSTLTIQRTQQEDSAVYLCASSLGTSGISEQFFGPGTRLTVL.

The CDR3 bases are TGTGCCAGTAGCCCCGCGACAGTAAGGTCACCCCTCCACTTT. The encoded protein is CASSPATVRSPLHF. The V call is TRBV19, the J call TRBJ1-6, with a possible D match to TRBD1 (5 bases). The CDR3 sequence is 14 residues long. CDR1 and CDR2 (germline): LNHDA, SQIVND (reference sequence). V lost 6 bases and J 10 bases, leaving 16 bases between the germline ends.

J is TRBJ1-6 and V is TRBV7-9; no firm D call. The CDR3 has 14 amino acids. The germline CDR1 and CDR2 sequences are SEHNR and FQNEAQ (reference sequence). V lost 6 bases to trimming and J lost 5 bases, with 11 bases between them. CDR3 bases: TGTGCCAGCAGGCGGGCTCCCGATAATTCACCCCTCCACTTT. It specifies CASRRAPDNSPLHF.

The V gene is TRBV4-2, the J gene TRBJ1-4, with 8 bases that match TRBD1. Looked up from germline, CDR1 is LGHNA and CDR2 is YNFKEQ. Unmatched junction bases numbered 9, after V lost 2 bases and J lost 13 bases. The CDR3 consists of 14 residues. The CDR3 sequence: CASSQSTGGLGLFF. In DNA form, the CDR3 reads TGTGCCAGCAGCCAATCCACAGGGGGTCTAGGACTGTTTTTT.

This clone was found once. This chain uses TRBV29-1 with TRBJ1-6; 9 bases agree with TRBD1. Germline CDR1 reads SQVTM; CDR2 reads ANQGSEA. CDR3 size: 13 residues. Unmatched junction bases numbered 3, after V lost 4 bases and J lost 8 bases. This chain's CDR3 is CSVGDREDSPLHF. The CDR3 DNA reads as TGCAGCGTTGGGGACAGGGAAGATTCACCCCTCCACTTT.

Only one count was recorded for this clone. The chain combines TRBV2 with TRBJ2-1, with 8 bases aligning to TRBD2. Germline-derived CDR1 and CDR2 are SNHLY and FYNNEI. The CDR3 contains 16 residues. Trimming at V came to 3 bases and at J to 7 bases, leaving 11 bases not matched to a gene. The chain's CDR3 is CASSDRLSGSRNEQFF. CDR3 bases: TGTGCCAGCAGTGACCGTTTGAGCGGGAGTAGGAATGAGCAGTTCTTC.

The chain has TRBV11-2 and TRBJ2-7; the D is unclear. V was shortened by 1 base and J by 2 bases, with 9 bases between the two germline ends. The germline V gene encodes CDR1 SGHAT and CDR2 FQNNGV. The CDR3 is made up of 14 amino acids. CDR3 sequence: CASSLVTATYEQYF. In nucleotides, the CDR3 is TGTGCCAGCAGCTTAGTGACTGCGACCTACGAGCAGTACTTC.

V and J are TRBV19 and TRBJ2-2, with a weak D call TRBD2 (7 bases). Trimming took 8 bases from V and 3 from J, leaving 16 bases between them. CDR1 is LNHDA and CDR2 is SQIVND in the germline V gene (reference sequence). This CDR3 is 15 amino acids long. The CDR3 DNA reads as TGTGCCAGTCGAATGGGGGGGCTGGACACCGGGGAGCTGTTTTTT. It specifies CASRMGGLDTGELFF.

This chain links TRBV19 with TRBJ2-7; D might be TRBD2 (5 bases). The V gene's germline CDR1 is LNHDA and CDR2 SQIVND (reference sequence). This CDR3 is built from 16 residues. V was cut by 1 base and J by 5 bases, with 18 bases left in between. This CDR3 reads CASSIGRSGAPHEQYF. CDR3 DNA sequence: TGTGCCAGTAGTATAGGAAGGAGCGGAGCACCCCACGAGCAGTACTTC.

V and J are TRBV5-1 and TRBJ2-3; 8 nucleotides agree with TRBD1. This CDR3 has 17 residues. CDR1 and CDR2 (germline): SGHRS, YFSETQ. Losses at the gene ends were 4 bases for V and 1 base for J; bases not matched to a gene: 11. The CDR3 sequence is CASSPTQGGSGTDTQYF. The CDR3 DNA sequence: TGCGCCAGCAGCCCGACACAGGGGGGTAGCGGCACAGATACGCAGTATTTT.

The chain is built from TRBV29-1 and TRBJ2-1; no firm D call. CDR1 is SQVTM, CDR2 ANQGSEA, per germline. This CDR3 has 13 residues. The ends were cut back, 4 bases at V and 7 bases at J, with 14 bases in the middle. The CDR3 DNA is TGCAGCGTTGTAAGTCCGGAGAGGAATGAGCAGTTCTTC. Residues: CSVVSPERNEQFF.

The V call is TRBV7-9, the J call TRBJ1-1; D is uncertain. This CDR3 comprises 13 residues. V was shortened by 3 bases and J by 5 bases, with 10 bases between the two germline ends. The germline gives CDR1 SEHNR, CDR2 FQNEAQ (reference sequence). CDR3 loop: CASSFGPATEAFF. The CDR3 bases are TGTGCCAGCAGCTTTGGGCCAGCTACTGAAGCTTTCTTT.

The chain recombines TRBV29-1 with TRBJ2-1; 9 bases map to TRBD2. The CDR3 has 15 residues. V gave up 3 bases and J gave up 4 bases; unmatched junction bases: 7. Germline CDR1 and CDR2: SQVTM and ANQGSEA. CDR3 residues: CSVEGVSGGYNEQFF. The CDR3 DNA sequence: TGCAGCGTTGAGGGTGTTAGCGGGGGTTACAATGAGCAGTTCTTC.

The chain joins TRBV27 to TRBJ2-7; the D gene is possibly TRBD2 (5 bases). Trimming removed 6 bases from V and 1 base from J, with 10 bases in between. CDR3 size: 13 residues. The germline CDR1 and CDR2 sequences are MNHEY and SMNVEV (reference sequence). The CDR3 protein is CASRGLPSYEQYF. The CDR3 coding sequence is TGTGCCAGCAGAGGACTTCCATCCTACGAGCAGTACTTC.

This chain joins TRBV5-1 and TRBJ2-2; D not resolved. V shed 4 bases and J shed 7 bases, with 11 bases lying between them. Germline-derived CDR1 and CDR2 are SGHRS and YFSETQ. The CDR3 loop spans 13 amino acids. This CDR3 reads CASSEENSGELFF. The DNA of the CDR3 is TGCGCCAGCAGCGAGGAAAATAGCGGGGAGCTGTTTTTT.

The chain employs TRBV5-8 and TRBJ2-7; maybe TRBD1 (8 bases). Trimming took 0 bases from V and 6 from J, leaving 13 bases between them. Per the germline V gene, CDR1 is SGHTS and CDR2 is YDEGEE. CDR3 length equals 14 residues. The CDR3 DNA reads TGTGCCAGCAGCTTGGATAACAGGGGGGGCGAGCAGTACTTC. This codes for CASSLDNRGGEQYF.

V and J are TRBV28 and TRBJ1-1; D is unresolved. The germline V gene has CDR1 MDHEN and CDR2 SYDVKM. This CDR3 is built from 13 residues. V was trimmed by 4 bases and J by 4 bases, leaving 10 bases between them. This CDR3 is CASSSPRVTEAFF. DNA for the CDR3: TGTGCCAGCAGTTCCCCACGCGTCACTGAAGCTTTCTTT.

This chain connects TRBV19 to TRBJ2-7; TRBD2 matches 7 bases. The ends lost 3 bases at V and 3 bases at J; junction bases unmatched: 11. CDR3 length equals 16 residues. Germline V gives CDR1 LNHDA, CDR2 SQIVND (reference sequence). CDR3 coding DNA: TGTGCCAGTAGTATGGGGCTAGCGGAGCCAAACTACGAGCAGTACTTC. This sequence encodes CASSMGLAEPNYEQYF.